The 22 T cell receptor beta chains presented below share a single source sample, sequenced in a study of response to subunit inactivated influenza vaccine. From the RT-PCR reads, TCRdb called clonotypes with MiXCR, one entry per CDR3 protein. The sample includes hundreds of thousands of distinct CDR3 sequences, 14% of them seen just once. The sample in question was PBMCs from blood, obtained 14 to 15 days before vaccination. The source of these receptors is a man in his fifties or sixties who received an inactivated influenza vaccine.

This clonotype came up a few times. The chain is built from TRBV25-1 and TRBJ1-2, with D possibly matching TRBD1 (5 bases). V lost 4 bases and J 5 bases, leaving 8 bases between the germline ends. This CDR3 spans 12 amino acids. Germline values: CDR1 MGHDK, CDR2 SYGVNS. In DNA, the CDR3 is TGTGCCAGCAGTGTCGGGGGGTATGGCTACACCTTC. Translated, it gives CASSVGGYGYTF.

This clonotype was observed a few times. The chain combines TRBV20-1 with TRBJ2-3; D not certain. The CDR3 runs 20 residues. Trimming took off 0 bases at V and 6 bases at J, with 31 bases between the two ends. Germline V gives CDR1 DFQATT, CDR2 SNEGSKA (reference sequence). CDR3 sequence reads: CSARDLDLRPSWFNTDTQYF. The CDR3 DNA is TGCAGTGCTAGAGATCTGGACCTTCGGCCGTCTTGGTTTAATACGGATACGCAGTATTTT.

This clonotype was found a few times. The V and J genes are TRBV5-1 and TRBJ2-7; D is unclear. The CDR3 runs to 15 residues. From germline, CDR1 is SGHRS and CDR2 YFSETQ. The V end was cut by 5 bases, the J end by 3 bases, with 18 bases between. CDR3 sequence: CASRGHAGGNYEQYF. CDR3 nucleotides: TGCGCCAGCAGGGGCCATGCCGGTGGGAACTACGAGCAGTACTTC.

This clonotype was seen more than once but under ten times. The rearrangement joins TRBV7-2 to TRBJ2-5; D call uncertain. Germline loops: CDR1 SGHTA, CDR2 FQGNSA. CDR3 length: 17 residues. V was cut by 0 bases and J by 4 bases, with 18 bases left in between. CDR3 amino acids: CASSLAHKETFPETQYF. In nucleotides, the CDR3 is TGTGCCAGCAGCTTAGCGCATAAAGAGACTTTTCCAGAGACCCAGTACTTC. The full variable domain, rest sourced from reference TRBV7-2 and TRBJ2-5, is GAGVSQSPSNKVTEKGKDVELRCDPISGHTALYWYRQSLGQGLEFLIYFQGNSAPDKSGLPSDRFSAERTGGSVSTLTIQRTQQEDSAVYLCASSLAHKETFPETQYFGPGTRLLVL.

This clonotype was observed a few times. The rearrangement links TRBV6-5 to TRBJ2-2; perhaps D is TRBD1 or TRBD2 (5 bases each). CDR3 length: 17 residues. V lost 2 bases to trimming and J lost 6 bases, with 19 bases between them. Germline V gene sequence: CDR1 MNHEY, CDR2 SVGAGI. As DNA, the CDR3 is TGTGCCAGCAGTTACGGTGAGGGGTTATCGGCCGCCGGGGAGCTGTTTTTT. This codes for CASSYGEGLSAAGELFF.

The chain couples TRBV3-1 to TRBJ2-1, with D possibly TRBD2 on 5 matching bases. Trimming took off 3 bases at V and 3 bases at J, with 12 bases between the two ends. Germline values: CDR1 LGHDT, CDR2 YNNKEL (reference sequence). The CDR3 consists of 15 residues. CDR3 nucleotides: TGTGCCAGCAGCCATGGTTACGGGAACTACAATGAGCAGTTCTTC. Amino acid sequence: CASSHGYGNYNEQFF.

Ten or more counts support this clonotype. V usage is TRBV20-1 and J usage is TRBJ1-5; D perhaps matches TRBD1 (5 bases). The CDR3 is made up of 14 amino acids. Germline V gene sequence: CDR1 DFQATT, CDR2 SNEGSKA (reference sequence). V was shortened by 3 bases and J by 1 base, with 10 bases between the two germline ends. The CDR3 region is CSASHGGSNQPQHF. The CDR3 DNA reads TGCAGTGCTAGTCATGGGGGAAGCAATCAGCCCCAGCATTTT.

The CDR3, as DNA: TGTGCCAGCAGTTACGAGGGCGGGATCGGGTTCCGCGAGCAGTTCTTC. It is translated as CASSYEGGIGFREQFF. The chain carries TRBV6-2 or TRBV6-3 and TRBJ2-1, with TRBD2 as a possible D gene (6 bases). The V and J ends lost 2 bases and 10 bases respectively, with 21 bases between them. The germline CDR1 and CDR2 sequences are MNHEY and SVGEGT. This CDR3 is built from 16 residues.

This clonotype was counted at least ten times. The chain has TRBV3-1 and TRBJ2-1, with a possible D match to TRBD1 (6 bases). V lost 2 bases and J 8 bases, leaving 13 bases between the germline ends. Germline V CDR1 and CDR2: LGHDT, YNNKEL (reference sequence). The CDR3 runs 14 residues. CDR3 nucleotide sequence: TGTGCCAGCAGCCAACGTACAGGGATAGATGAGCAGTTCTTC. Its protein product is CASSQRTGIDEQFF.

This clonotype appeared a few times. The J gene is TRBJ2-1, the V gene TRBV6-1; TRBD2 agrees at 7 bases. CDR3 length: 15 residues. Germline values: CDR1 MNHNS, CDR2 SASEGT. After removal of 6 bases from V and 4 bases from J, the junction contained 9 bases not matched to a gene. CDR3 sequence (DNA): TGTGCCAGCAGGGGACTCGCGGGGGTTTACAATGAGCAGTTCTTC. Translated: CASRGLAGVYNEQFF.

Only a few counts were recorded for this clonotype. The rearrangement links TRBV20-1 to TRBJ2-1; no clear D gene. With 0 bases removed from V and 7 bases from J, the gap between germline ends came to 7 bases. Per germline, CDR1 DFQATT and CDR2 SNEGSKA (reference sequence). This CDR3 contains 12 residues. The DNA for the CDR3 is TGCAGTGCTAGAGATTGGGGAAATGAGCAGTTCTTC. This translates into CSARDWGNEQFF.

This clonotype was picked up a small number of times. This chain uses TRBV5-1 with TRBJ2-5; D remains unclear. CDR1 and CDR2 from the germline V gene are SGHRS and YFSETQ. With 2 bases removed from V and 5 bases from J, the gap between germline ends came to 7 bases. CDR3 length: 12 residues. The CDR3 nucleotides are TGCGCCAGCAGCTTCGGTGAGGAGACCCAGTACTTC. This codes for CASSFGEETQYF.

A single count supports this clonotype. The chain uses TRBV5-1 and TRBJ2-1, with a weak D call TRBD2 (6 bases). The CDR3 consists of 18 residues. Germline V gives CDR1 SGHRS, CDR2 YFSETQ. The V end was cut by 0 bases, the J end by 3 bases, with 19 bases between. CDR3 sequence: CASSLAVAARRVYNEQFF. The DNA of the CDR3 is TGCGCCAGCAGCTTGGCCGTGGCAGCCAGGAGGGTCTACAATGAGCAGTTCTTC.

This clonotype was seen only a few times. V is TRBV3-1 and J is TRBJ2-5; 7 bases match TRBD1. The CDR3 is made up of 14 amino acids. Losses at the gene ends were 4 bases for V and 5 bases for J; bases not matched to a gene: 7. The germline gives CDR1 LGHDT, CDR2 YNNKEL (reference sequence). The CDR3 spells CASSRHQGEETQYF. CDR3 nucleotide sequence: TGTGCCAGCAGCCGACATCAGGGGGAGGAGACCCAGTACTTC.

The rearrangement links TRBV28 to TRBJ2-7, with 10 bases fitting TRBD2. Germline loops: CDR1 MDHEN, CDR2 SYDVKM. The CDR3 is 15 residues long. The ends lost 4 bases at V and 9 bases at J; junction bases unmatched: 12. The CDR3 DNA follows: TGTGCCAGCAGTTCAAATAGCGGGGGGCTGCAGGCGCAGTACTTC. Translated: CASSSNSGGLQAQYF.

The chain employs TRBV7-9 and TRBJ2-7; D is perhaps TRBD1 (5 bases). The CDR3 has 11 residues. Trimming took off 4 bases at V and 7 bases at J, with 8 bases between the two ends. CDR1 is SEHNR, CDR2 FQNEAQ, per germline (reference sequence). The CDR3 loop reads CASSSRQEQYF. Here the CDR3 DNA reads TGTGCCAGCAGCTCTCGACAGGAGCAGTACTTC. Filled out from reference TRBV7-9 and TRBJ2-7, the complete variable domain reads DTGVSQNPRHKITKRGQNVTFRCDPISEHNRLYWYRQTLGQGPEFLTYFQNEAQLEKSRLLSDRFSAERPKGSFSTLEIQRTEQGDSAMYLCASSSRQEQYFGPGTRLTVT.

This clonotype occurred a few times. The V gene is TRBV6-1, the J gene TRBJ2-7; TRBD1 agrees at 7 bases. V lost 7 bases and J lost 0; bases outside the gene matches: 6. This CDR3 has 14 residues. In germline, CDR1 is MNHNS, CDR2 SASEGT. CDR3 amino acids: CASNPYRGSYEQYF. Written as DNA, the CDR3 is TGTGCCAGCAATCCGTACAGGGGCTCCTACGAGCAGTACTTC.

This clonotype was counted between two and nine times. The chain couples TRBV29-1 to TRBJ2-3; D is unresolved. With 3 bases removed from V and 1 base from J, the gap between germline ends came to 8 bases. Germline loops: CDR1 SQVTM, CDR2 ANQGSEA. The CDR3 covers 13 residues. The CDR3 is CSVDVSGTDTQYF. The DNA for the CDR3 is TGCAGCGTTGATGTAAGCGGCACAGATACGCAGTATTTT.

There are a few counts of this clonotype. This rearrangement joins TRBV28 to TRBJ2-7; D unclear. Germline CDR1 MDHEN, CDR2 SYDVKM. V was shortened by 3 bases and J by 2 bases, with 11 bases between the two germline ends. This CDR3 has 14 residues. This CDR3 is CASSFIEVAYEQYF. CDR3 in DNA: TGTGCCAGCAGTTTCATAGAGGTGGCCTACGAGCAGTACTTC.

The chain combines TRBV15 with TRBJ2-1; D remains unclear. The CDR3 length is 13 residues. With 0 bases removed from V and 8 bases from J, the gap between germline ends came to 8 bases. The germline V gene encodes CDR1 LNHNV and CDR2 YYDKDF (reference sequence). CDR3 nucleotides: TGTGCCACCAGCAGAGATTGGAAGGATGAGCAGTTCTTC. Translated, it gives CATSRDWKDEQFF.

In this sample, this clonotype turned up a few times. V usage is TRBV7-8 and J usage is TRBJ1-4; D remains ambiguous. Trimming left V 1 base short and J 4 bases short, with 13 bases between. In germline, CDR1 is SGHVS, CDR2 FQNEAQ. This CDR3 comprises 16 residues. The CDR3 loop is CASSLDRPGGNEKLFF. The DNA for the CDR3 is TGTGCCAGCAGCTTAGATCGCCCCGGCGGTAATGAAAAACTGTTTTTT.

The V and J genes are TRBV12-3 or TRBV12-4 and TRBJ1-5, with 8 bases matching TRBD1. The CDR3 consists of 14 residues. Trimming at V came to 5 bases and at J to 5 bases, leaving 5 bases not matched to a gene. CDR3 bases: TGTGCCAGCAGTCCTACAGGGGGGTATCAGCCCCAGCATTTT. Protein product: CASSPTGGYQPQHF.